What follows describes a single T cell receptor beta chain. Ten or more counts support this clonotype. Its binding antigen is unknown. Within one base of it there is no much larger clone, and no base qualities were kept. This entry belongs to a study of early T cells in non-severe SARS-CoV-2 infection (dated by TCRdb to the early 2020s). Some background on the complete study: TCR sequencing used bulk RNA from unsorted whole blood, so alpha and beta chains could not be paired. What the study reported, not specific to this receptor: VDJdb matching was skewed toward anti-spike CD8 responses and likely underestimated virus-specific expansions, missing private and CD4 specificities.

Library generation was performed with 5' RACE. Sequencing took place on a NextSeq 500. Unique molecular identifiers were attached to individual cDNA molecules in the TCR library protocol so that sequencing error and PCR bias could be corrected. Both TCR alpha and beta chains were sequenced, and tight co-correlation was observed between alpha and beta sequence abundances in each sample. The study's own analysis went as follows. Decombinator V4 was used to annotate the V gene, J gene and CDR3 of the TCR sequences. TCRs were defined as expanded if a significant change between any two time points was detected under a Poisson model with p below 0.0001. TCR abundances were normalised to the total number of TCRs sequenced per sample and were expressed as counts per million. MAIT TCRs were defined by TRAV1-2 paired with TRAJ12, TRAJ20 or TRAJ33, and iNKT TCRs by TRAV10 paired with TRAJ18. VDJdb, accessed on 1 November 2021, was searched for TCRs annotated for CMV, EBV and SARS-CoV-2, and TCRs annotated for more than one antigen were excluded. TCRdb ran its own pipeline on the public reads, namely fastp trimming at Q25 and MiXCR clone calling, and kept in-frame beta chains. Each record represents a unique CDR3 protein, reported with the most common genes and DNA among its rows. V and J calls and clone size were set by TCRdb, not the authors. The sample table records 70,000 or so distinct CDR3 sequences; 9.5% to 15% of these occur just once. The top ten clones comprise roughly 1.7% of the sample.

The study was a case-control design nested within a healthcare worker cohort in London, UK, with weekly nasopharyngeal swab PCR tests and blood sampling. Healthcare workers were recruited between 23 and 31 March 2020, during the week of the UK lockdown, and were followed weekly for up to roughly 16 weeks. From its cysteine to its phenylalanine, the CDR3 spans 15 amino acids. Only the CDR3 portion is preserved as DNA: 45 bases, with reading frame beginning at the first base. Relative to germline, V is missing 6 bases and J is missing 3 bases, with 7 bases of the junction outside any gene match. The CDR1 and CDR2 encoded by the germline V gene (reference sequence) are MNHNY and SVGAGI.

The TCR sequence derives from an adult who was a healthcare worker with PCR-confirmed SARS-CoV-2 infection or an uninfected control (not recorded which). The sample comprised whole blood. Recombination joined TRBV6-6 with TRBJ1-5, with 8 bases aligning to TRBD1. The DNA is TGTGCCAGCAGCCTGACAGGGGTCGACAATCAGCCCCAGCATTTT. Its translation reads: CASSLTGVDNQPQHF.